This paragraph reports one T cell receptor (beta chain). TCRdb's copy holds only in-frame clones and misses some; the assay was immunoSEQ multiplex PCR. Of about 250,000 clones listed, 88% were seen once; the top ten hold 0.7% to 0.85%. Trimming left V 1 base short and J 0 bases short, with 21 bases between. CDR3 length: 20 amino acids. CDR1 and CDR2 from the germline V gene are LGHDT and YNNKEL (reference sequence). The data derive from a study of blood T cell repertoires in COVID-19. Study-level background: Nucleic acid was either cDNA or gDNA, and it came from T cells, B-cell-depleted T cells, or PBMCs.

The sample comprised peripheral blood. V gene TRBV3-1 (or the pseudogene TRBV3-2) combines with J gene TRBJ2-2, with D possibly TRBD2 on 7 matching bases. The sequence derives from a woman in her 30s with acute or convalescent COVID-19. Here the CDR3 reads CASSQGGAPGDYTNTGELFF. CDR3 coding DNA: TGTGCCAGCAGCCAAGGGGGGGCTCCTGGGGACTACACGAACACCGGGGAGCTGTTTTTT.